The 30 T cell receptor beta chains below come from one sample, sequenced in a study of T cell changes during pregnancy in multiple sclerosis. Using immunoSEQ multiplex PCR, the repertoire was profiled, and TCRdb retains in-frame clones only, with some absent. The sample has under 45,000 clones; roughly 88% are singletons. This specimen was CD8+ T cells from peripheral blood mononuclear cells, taken in the first trimester of pregnancy. The receptor source for this set is a female donor with multiple sclerosis, enrolled in a pregnancy study.

This chain uses TRBV19 with TRBJ2-3, with D perhaps matching TRBD2 (6 bases). The germline CDR1 and CDR2 sequences are LNHDA and SQIVND (reference sequence). Trimming stripped 8 bases from V and 10 bases from J, with 13 bases between. The CDR3 has 11 residues. CDR3 coding DNA: TGTGCCAGTGGCCCGGGGGTACCGCAGTATTTT. Translation gives CASGPGVPQYF.

This chain joins TRBV4-3 and TRBJ2-2; 12 nucleotides line up with TRBD2. The CDR3 length is 16 residues. The V gene's germline CDR1 is LGHNA and CDR2 YSLEER. The V gene end was trimmed by 5 bases and the J gene end by 7 bases; junction bases not matched to a gene: 8. The CDR3 is CASSSPSGGAYGELFF. CDR3 nucleotides: TGCGCCAGCAGCTCACCTAGCGGGGGGGCATACGGGGAGCTGTTTTTT.

The rearrangement joins TRBV7-9 to TRBJ1-1, with D possibly being TRBD1 (5 bases). The germline V gene encodes CDR1 SEHNR and CDR2 FQNEAQ (reference sequence). V shed 1 base and J shed 0 bases, with 21 bases lying between them. The CDR3 is 19 amino acids. CDR3 loop: CASSLGAIFRGRMNTEAFF. DNA for the CDR3: TGTGCCAGCAGCTTAGGGGCCATTTTCCGGGGGAGAATGAACACTGAAGCTTTCTTT.

The V gene is TRBV4-1, the J gene TRBJ1-2; unclear D gene. The CDR3 has 14 residues. Germline loops: CDR1 MGHRA, CDR2 YSYEKL. V gave up 3 bases and J gave up 3 bases, with 11 bases separating them. The CDR3 reads CASSQGSAYYGYTF. The CDR3 nucleotides are TGCGCCAGCAGCCAGGGCTCAGCCTACTATGGCTACACCTTC.

V usage is TRBV6-5 and J usage is TRBJ2-3; 9 bases align to TRBD2. In germline, CDR1 is MNHEY, CDR2 SVGAGI. This CDR3 has 16 amino acids. Trimming removed 0 bases from V and 6 bases from J; junction bases left unmatched: 7. CDR3 residues: CASSYSIAGALDTQYF. The CDR3 coding sequence is TGTGCCAGCAGTTACTCGATAGCGGGGGCTTTGGATACGCAGTATTTT.

The chain links TRBV7-2 to TRBJ2-7; a possible D gene is TRBD1 (6 bases). The CDR3 length is 13 residues. V lost 10 bases and J lost 0, with 13 bases in between. CDR1 and CDR2 from the germline V gene are SGHTA and FQGNSA. CDR3 bases: TGTGCCACCTCAGGGGCTAGCTCCTACGAGCAGTACTTC. Its protein is CATSGASSYEQYF.

The chain links TRBV4-2 to TRBJ1-5; D gene ambiguous. The CDR3 has 16 residues. Per the germline V gene, CDR1 is LGHNA and CDR2 is YNFKEQ. V was pared by 0 bases and J by 1 base, with 10 bases between. The chain's CDR3 is CASSQERGPSNQPQHF. The CDR3 DNA reads TGTGCCAGCAGCCAAGAAAGAGGGCCAAGCAATCAGCCCCAGCATTTT.

This chain uses TRBV5-6 with TRBJ2-3; tentative D call: TRBD2 (6 bases). The CDR3 totals 18 residues. CDR1 is SGHDT and CDR2 is YYEEEE in the germline V gene. The V gene lost 6 bases and the J gene lost 0 bases, with 23 bases spanning the gap. The CDR3: CASTSPRLGGASTDTQYF. The DNA of the CDR3 is TGTGCCAGCACCTCGCCGAGGTTGGGCGGGGCGAGCACAGATACGCAGTATTTT.

The CDR3 protein is CASSIPGGTEAFF. The CDR3, as DNA: TGTGCCAGTAGTATTCCCGGCGGAACTGAAGCTTTCTTT. This chain joins TRBV19 and TRBJ1-1; D ambiguous. The germline V gene has CDR1 LNHDA and CDR2 SQIVND (reference sequence). The CDR3 is made up of 13 amino acids. Trimming cost V 3 bases and J 5 bases, with 10 bases left between them.

The rearrangement links TRBV27 to TRBJ2-7, with TRBD2 as a possible D gene (5 bases). The CDR3 has 15 residues. Looked up from germline, CDR1 is MNHEY and CDR2 is SMNVEV (reference sequence). The ends were cut back, 10 bases at V and 1 base at J, with 20 bases in the middle. Here the CDR3 DNA reads TGTGCCACTCATACGGTGCGGGTCCCTTCCTACGAGCAGTACTTC. It yields the protein CATHTVRVPSYEQYF.

This clone is classed as medium-sized. The CDR3 coding sequence is TGTGCCAGCATAGTCAGGGGTGGTACCGGGGAGCTGTTTTTT. It is translated as CASIVRGGTGELFF. This rearrangement joins TRBV2 to TRBJ2-2, with D possibly matching TRBD1 (6 bases). The germline gives CDR1 SNHLY, CDR2 FYNNEI. The CDR3 extends over 14 amino acids. V dropped 7 bases and J dropped 5 bases, with 14 bases sitting between them.

This clone turned up a few times. V gene TRBV29-1 combines with J gene TRBJ1-5; D perhaps matches TRBD1 (5 bases). V was clipped by 4 bases and J by 4 bases, with 11 bases between them. This CDR3 comprises 13 residues. Germline V gene sequence: CDR1 SQVTM, CDR2 ANQGSEA. CDR3 amino acids: CSVVSGVNQPQHF. In DNA form, the CDR3 reads TGCAGCGTTGTGTCGGGGGTAAATCAGCCCCAGCATTTT.

The rearrangement uses TRBV5-1 and TRBJ1-1, with TRBD1 matching 7 bases. This CDR3 comprises 14 residues. Trimming cost V 4 bases and J 0 bases; bases outside gene matches: 3. Germline V gene sequence: CDR1 SGHRS, CDR2 YFSETQ. CDR3 sequence (DNA): TGCGCCAGCAGCGCGGGACAGATGAACACTGAAGCTTTCTTT. Its protein product is CASSAGQMNTEAFF. Filled out from reference TRBV5-1 and TRBJ1-1, the complete variable domain reads KAGVTQTPRYLIKTRGQQVTLSCSPISGHRSVSWYQQTPGQGLQFLFEYFSETQRNKGNFPGRFSGRQFSNSRSEMNVSTLELGDSALYLCASSAGQMNTEAFFGQGTRLTVV.

In this sample, this clone turned up a few times. The chain combines TRBV5-6 with TRBJ1-5, with 10 bases fitting TRBD1. In germline, CDR1 is SGHDT, CDR2 YYEEEE. The CDR3 is made up of 15 amino acids. The V gene end was trimmed by 4 bases and the J gene end by 1 base; junction bases not matched to a gene: 2. The chain's CDR3 is CASSRQGASNQPQHF. Written as DNA, the CDR3 is TGTGCCAGCAGCCGACAGGGGGCGAGCAATCAGCCCCAGCATTTT.

The chain carries TRBV27 and TRBJ2-7; D might be TRBD1 (5 bases). Looked up from germline, CDR1 is MNHEY and CDR2 is SMNVEV (reference sequence). Trimming removed 5 bases from V and 2 bases from J, with 16 bases in between. The CDR3 has 15 residues. The CDR3 bases are TGTGCCAGCAGTCTCCAGACAGTCTCCCCCTACGAGCAGTACTTC. Translating gives CASSLQTVSPYEQYF.

The chain links TRBV4-3 to TRBJ1-2; perhaps TRBD1 as D (6 bases). V was shortened by 1 base and J by 5 bases, with 20 bases between the two germline ends. Germline values: CDR1 LGHNA, CDR2 YSLEER. The CDR3 length is 17 residues. As DNA, the CDR3 is TGCGCCAGCAGCCAAGCTTCGTTAAGGGAGGGGGGGTATGGCTACACCTTC. As protein: CASSQASLREGGYGYTF.

The rearrangement joins TRBV4-3 to TRBJ1-2; the match to TRBD1 covers 10 bases. The V segment lost 1 base and the J segment 5 bases; nucleotides outside the gene matches: 10. This CDR3 is 17 amino acids long. CDR1 LGHNA and CDR2 YSLEER come from the germline V gene. The CDR3 loop reads CASSQAYSGTGAYGYTF. CDR3 DNA sequence: TGCGCCAGCAGCCAAGCCTATTCCGGGACAGGGGCATATGGCTACACCTTC.

This clone was recorded a few times. The chain recombines TRBV4-3 with TRBJ1-1; tentatively, D is TRBD1 (6 bases). There are 15 residues in the CDR3. Trimming took 1 base from V and 0 from J, leaving 9 bases between them. Germline CDR1 and CDR2: LGHNA and YSLEER. The DNA of the CDR3 is TGCGCCAGCAGCCAAGGGCAGGGGATGAACACTGAAGCTTTCTTT. Translating gives CASSQGQGMNTEAFF.

The V and J genes are TRBV27 and TRBJ1-2; the D is unclear. The germline V and J ends were trimmed by 0 bases and 7 bases, with 9 bases remaining between them. Germline V CDR1 and CDR2: MNHEY, SMNVEV (reference sequence). The CDR3 totals 13 residues. The DNA for the CDR3 is TGTGCCAGCAGTTTATCCGGTTCTGTTGGCTACACCTTC. Protein sequence: CASSLSGSVGYTF.

The rearrangement joins TRBV7-9 to TRBJ2-5, with a tentative D call TRBD2 (6 bases). This CDR3 comprises 16 residues. V dropped 4 bases and J dropped 1 base, with 16 bases sitting between them. Germline CDR1 and CDR2: SEHNR and FQNEAQ (reference sequence). The CDR3 reads CASSSLPGDSQETQYF. CDR3 in DNA: TGTGCCAGCAGCTCATTACCGGGGGACTCCCAAGAGACCCAGTACTTC.

The V call is TRBV2, the J call TRBJ1-3; D remains ambiguous. V shed 8 bases and J shed 4 bases, with 18 bases lying between them. CDR3 length: 15 residues. The V gene's germline CDR1 is SNHLY and CDR2 FYNNEI. CDR3 DNA sequence: TGTGCCAGCCCTTCTTTGGACGGGGAGGGAAACACCATATATTTT. This sequence encodes CASPSLDGEGNTIYF.

The chain has TRBV14 and TRBJ2-7; tentatively, D is TRBD1 (6 bases). The V end was cut by 7 bases, the J end by 7 bases, with 17 bases between. The CDR3 extends over 13 amino acids. Germline V gives CDR1 SGHDN, CDR2 FVKESK. CDR3 coding DNA: TGTGCCAGCACCGTGACAGGTCTGGGGGAGCAGTACTTC. It translates to CASTVTGLGEQYF. Combining the CDR3 with reference TRBV14 and TRBJ2-7 gives the whole variable domain EAGVTQFPSHSVIEKGQTVTLRCDPISGHDNLYWYRRVMGKEIKFLLHFVKESKQDESGMPNNRFLAERTGGTYSTLKVQPAELEDSGVYFCASTVTGLGEQYFGPGTRLTVT.

J is TRBJ2-5 and V is TRBV27, with a weak D call TRBD2 (6 bases). Trimming left V 0 bases short and J 4 bases short, with 12 bases between. This CDR3 is 15 amino acids long. Germline V gene data show CDR1 as MNHEY and CDR2 as SMNVEV (reference sequence). The CDR3 loop reads CASSLSGGDAETQYF. DNA of the CDR3: TGTGCCAGCAGTTTATCTGGAGGGGATGCAGAGACCCAGTACTTC.

By share of the sample, this clone is medium-sized. The J gene is TRBJ1-5, the V gene TRBV7-3, with 7 nucleotides matching TRBD1. V lost 5 bases and J lost 2; bases outside the gene matches: 9. Germline lookup yields CDR1 SGHTA and CDR2 FQGTGA. The CDR3 extends over 16 amino acids. CDR3 amino acids: CASSLKQGYGNQPQHF. The DNA of the CDR3 is TGTGCCAGCAGCCTCAAACAGGGGTACGGCAATCAGCCCCAGCATTTT.

The chain recombines TRBV11-1 with TRBJ2-7; D is perhaps TRBD1 (6 bases). This CDR3 region has 15 residues. Germline V gene lookup returns CDR1 SGHAT and CDR2 FQDESV (reference sequence). V lost 2 bases and J lost 5, with 16 bases in between. The CDR3 DNA sequence: TGTGCCAGCAGCTTACCCAGGGGAACAGGCCACGAGCAGTACTTC. The encoded protein is CASSLPRGTGHEQYF.

The chain joins TRBV7-6 to TRBJ1-3; 9 nucleotides align to TRBD1. With 5 bases clipped from V and 3 bases from J, the junction kept 14 bases outside the gene matches. In germline, CDR1 is SGHVS, CDR2 FNYEAQ. The CDR3 has 18 amino acids. The DNA for the CDR3 is TGTGCCAGCAGCCCCGGTCCCGGGACAGGGAGAGATGGAAACACCATATATTTT. It codes for CASSPGPGTGRDGNTIYF.

The CDR3 reads CASQPLGQGGGNSPLHF. CDR3 bases: TGTGCCAGCCAGCCTCTCGGGCAGGGCGGGGGTAATTCACCCCTCCACTTT. The V and J genes are TRBV5-4 and TRBJ1-6; possibly TRBD1 for D (5 bases). With 7 bases removed from V and 6 bases from J, the gap between germline ends came to 23 bases. Germline CDR1 and CDR2: SGHNT and YYREEE (reference sequence). The CDR3 covers 17 residues.

The J gene is TRBJ2-3, the V gene TRBV6-5, with TRBD2 identical over 8 bases. The V gene end was trimmed by 5 bases and the J gene end by 5 bases; junction bases not matched to a gene: 9. Per germline, CDR1 MNHEY and CDR2 SVGAGI. This CDR3 is built from 15 residues. CDR3 bases: TGTGCCAGCAGTCCTACCGGGGGGGCCCAAGATACGCAGTATTTT. Translated, it gives CASSPTGGAQDTQYF.

The V and J genes are TRBV7-6 and TRBJ1-1, with 7 bases lining up with TRBD1. This CDR3 comprises 15 residues. The V segment lost 2 bases and the J segment 1 base; nucleotides outside the gene matches: 4. Germline V CDR1 and CDR2: SGHVS, FNYEAQ. The CDR3 nucleotides read TGTGCCAGCAGCTTATCAACAGGGGCGAACACTGAAGCTTTCTTT. Amino acids: CASSLSTGANTEAFF.

The genes are TRBV9 and TRBJ2-7; 9 bases are shared with TRBD1. V trimming: 7 bases; J trimming: 5 bases; junction bases outside the gene matches: 7. Germline CDR1 reads SGDLS; CDR2 reads YYNGEE. This CDR3 is built from 13 residues. CDR3 sequence reads: CASGTGKPHEQYF. CDR3 DNA: TGTGCCAGCGGGACAGGGAAACCCCACGAGCAGTACTTC.